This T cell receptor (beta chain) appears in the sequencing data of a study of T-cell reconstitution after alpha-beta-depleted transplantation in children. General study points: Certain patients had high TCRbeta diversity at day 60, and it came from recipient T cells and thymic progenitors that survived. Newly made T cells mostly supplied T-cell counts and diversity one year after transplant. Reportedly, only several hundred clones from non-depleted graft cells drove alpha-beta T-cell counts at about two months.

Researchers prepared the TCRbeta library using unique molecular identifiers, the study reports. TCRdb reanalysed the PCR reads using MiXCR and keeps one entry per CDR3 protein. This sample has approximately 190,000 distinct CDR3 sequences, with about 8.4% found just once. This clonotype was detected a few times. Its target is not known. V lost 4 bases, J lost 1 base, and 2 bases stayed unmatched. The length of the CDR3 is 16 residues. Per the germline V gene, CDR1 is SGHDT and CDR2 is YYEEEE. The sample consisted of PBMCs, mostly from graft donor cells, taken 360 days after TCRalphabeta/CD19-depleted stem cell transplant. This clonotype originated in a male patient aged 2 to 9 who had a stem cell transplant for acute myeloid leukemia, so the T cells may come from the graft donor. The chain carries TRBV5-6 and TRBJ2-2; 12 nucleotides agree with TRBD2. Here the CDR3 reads CASSPLAGGNTGELFF. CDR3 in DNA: TGTGCCAGCAGCCCACTAGCGGGGGGGAACACCGGGGAGCTGTTTTTT.